Included here is one T cell receptor (beta chain) sequence, with context. Its antigen is unknown. This may arise from a read error, as a much more abundant clone is one base away. TCRdb re-derived calls from the PCR reads in MiXCR, one entry per CDR3 protein. The sample lists roughly 93,000 distinct CDR3 sequences, under 20% occurring once. This entry is derived from a study of molecular identifiers for immune sequencing clone quantification. Looking at the study overall: Four of five splits of RNA from about 19,000 or 110,000 naive CD8 cells were sequenced in replicates. Broader study findings: Jurkat TCR RNA spiked in from one cell reportedly remained identifiable amid roughly 940,000 naive cells.

Naive CD8 libraries were made from about 20,000 to 1,000,000 sorted cells, and they used 10%, 30% or 50% RNA. Sorting was used to obtain naive CD8 T cells (CD8+CD4-CCR7+CD45RA+). Germline lookup yields CDR1 ENHRY and CDR2 SYGVKD. The CDR3 is 12 residues long. The ends were cut back, 2 bases at V and 7 bases at J, with 5 bases in the middle. The sequence came from a human donor in good health. Some libraries in this study had Jurkat cell RNA spiked in. V is TRBV10-3 and J is TRBJ2-2; D gene unclear. The sequenced sample consisted of naive CD8+ T cells from blood, with Jurkat cell RNA spiked in. The subset is: FACS-sorted CD8+CD4-CCR7+CD45RA+ naive T cells. The CDR3 reads CAISEACGELFF. For the CDR3, the DNA is TGTGCCATCAGTGAGGCGTGCGGGGAGCTGTTTTTT.